This note documents a single T cell receptor beta chain sequence. This record belongs to a study of technical replicates of blood from a few donors. V shed 4 bases, J shed 2 bases, and the junction held 3 bases outside the gene matches. CDR3 length equals 15 residues. CDR1 is SGHNT, CDR2 YYREEE, per germline (reference sequence). Sequenced by immunoSEQ multiplex PCR; TCRdb stores in-frame clones only, minus some. Altogether tens of thousands of clones are present, roughly 93% being singletons, with the ten largest covering around 4%. The chain is built from TRBV5-4 and TRBJ2-7; 13 bases map to TRBD2. The source is a human donor in good health. Some clones in this sample may be carry-over from other donors' samples. The sequencing sample was made of PBMCs. CDR3 sequence reads: CASSHGTSGAYEQYF. The CDR3 DNA follows: TGTGCCAGCAGCCACGGGACTAGCGGGGCCTACGAGCAGTACTTC.